The 21 T cell receptor beta chains in this list originate from one sample, sequenced in a study of shared clonotypes between healthy human individuals. Some clones are missing from TCRdb's copy, which holds only in-frame ones; the method was immunoSEQ multiplex PCR. Seen here are about 560,000 clones, around 77% observed once, and the top ten hold more than 10%. The sequencing sample was made of PBMCs. Receptors originate from a woman between 35 and 50 years old in good health. Some clones in this sample may be carry-over from other donors' samples.

The J gene is TRBJ2-2, the V gene TRBV19; D not certain. There are 13 residues in the CDR3. The germline gives CDR1 LNHDA, CDR2 SQIVND (reference sequence). V was cut by 8 bases and J by 6 bases, with 13 bases left in between. DNA for the CDR3: TGTGCCAGTCGACCGATCGGGCCCGGGGAGCTGTTTTTT. As protein: CASRPIGPGELFF.

This clone appeared once. For the CDR3, the DNA is TGCGCCAGCAGAGCCGTCGGGGCTGGAGAAAAACTGTTTTTT. Its protein product is CASRAVGAGEKLFF. The rearrangement joins TRBV5-1 to TRBJ1-4; tentative D call: TRBD1 (5 bases). With 5 bases removed from V and 8 bases from J, the gap between germline ends came to 16 bases. Germline values: CDR1 SGHRS, CDR2 YFSETQ. CDR3 length: 14 amino acids.

This clone has only a few counts. The rearrangement joins TRBV5-1 to TRBJ1-1; unclear D gene. V dropped 1 base and J dropped 8 bases, with 9 bases sitting between them. The CDR3 is 12 residues long. From germline, CDR1 is SGHRS and CDR2 YFSETQ. The CDR3 sequence is CASSLYGSEAFF. In DNA form, the CDR3 reads TGCGCCAGCAGCTTGTACGGATCAGAAGCTTTCTTT.

The chain links TRBV2 to TRBJ1-5; D perhaps matches TRBD1 (5 bases). Germline V lookup: CDR1 SNHLY, CDR2 FYNNEI. V was shortened by 3 bases and J by 4 bases, with 16 bases between the two germline ends. There are 16 residues in the CDR3. The chain's CDR3 is CASSEFGGIVNQPQHF. Written as DNA, the CDR3 is TGTGCCAGCAGTGAGTTCGGGGGGATAGTTAATCAGCCCCAGCATTTT.

DNA of the CDR3: TGTGCCAGTAGTATCCAAACAGGGAATCGGGCTTTCTTT. It yields the protein CASSIQTGNRAFF. This chain joins TRBV19 and TRBJ1-1; D may be TRBD1 (6 bases). The CDR3 consists of 13 residues. From germline, CDR1 is LNHDA and CDR2 SQIVND (reference sequence). Trimming pared 3 bases from V and 11 bases from J, leaving 16 bases between.

This chain links TRBV29-1 with TRBJ2-1; tentative D call: TRBD2 (5 bases). The CDR3 extends over 13 amino acids. The V end was cut by 8 bases, the J end by 4 bases, with 15 bases between. CDR1 and CDR2 from the germline V gene are SQVTM and ANQGSEA. CDR3 DNA sequence: TGCAGCACCGAGCCCAGAGGGTACAATGAGCAGTTCTTC. It yields the protein CSTEPRGYNEQFF.

The chain joins TRBV2 to TRBJ1-1; no reliable D call. The germline V gene has CDR1 SNHLY and CDR2 FYNNEI. This CDR3 is built from 11 residues. Trimming removed 6 bases at V and 4 bases at J, with 6 bases between. The CDR3 here is CASRGFTEAFF. Here the CDR3 DNA reads TGTGCCAGCAGGGGGTTCACTGAAGCTTTCTTT.

As regards this clone: A much more abundant neighbour one base away suggests this may be a read error. This sample includes further DNA sequences coding for the same CDR3. V and J are TRBV30 and TRBJ2-7; TRBD1 agrees at 7 bases. Looked up from germline, CDR1 is GTSNPN and CDR2 is SVGIG (reference sequence). V lost 3 bases, J lost 2 bases, and 10 bases stayed unmatched. The CDR3 consists of 15 residues. The chain's CDR3 is CAWSVQGLEPYEQYF. The DNA for the CDR3 is TGTGCCTGGAGCGTACAGGGGCTAGAACCCTACGAGCAGTACTTC.

The V gene is TRBV4-2, the J gene TRBJ1-2; 7 bases map to TRBD1. The CDR3 loop spans 20 amino acids. Losses at the gene ends were 0 bases for V and 1 base for J; bases not matched to a gene: 17. Germline V gene sequence: CDR1 LGHNA, CDR2 YNFKEQ. The CDR3 DNA sequence: TGTGCCAGCAGCCAAGATCTCCTGGGGACAGAAGCAAGTAATAACTATGGCTACACCTTC. This encodes CASSQDLLGTEASNNYGYTF.

The chain uses TRBV5-1 and TRBJ1-2; D gene uncertain. Deletions cut 5 bases from V and 8 bases from J, with 13 bases between. CDR3 length: 12 residues. The germline V gene has CDR1 SGHRS and CDR2 YFSETQ. The CDR3 protein is CASRQEAEGYTF. CDR3 bases: TGCGCCAGCAGGCAGGAGGCAGAAGGCTACACCTTC.

The chain links TRBV4-3 to TRBJ2-1, with 7 bases fitting TRBD2. The CDR3 length is 15 residues. Germline values: CDR1 LGHNA, CDR2 YSLEER. Trimming took 1 base from V and 7 from J; bases not matched to a gene: 7. As DNA, the CDR3 is TGCGCCAGCAGCCAAGGGTGGAGTAGCGGGAATGAGCAGTTCTTC. Its protein is CASSQGWSSGNEQFF.

This chain uses TRBV18 with TRBJ2-5; D not resolved. The germline V gene encodes CDR1 KGHSH and CDR2 LQKENI. The CDR3 extends over 16 amino acids. Trimming cost V 3 bases and J 5 bases, with 19 bases left between them. CDR3 in amino acids: CASSPELVQTGETQYF. CDR3 coding DNA: TGTGCCAGCTCACCGGAGCTAGTACAAACGGGTGAGACCCAGTACTTC.

The rearrangement links TRBV4-2 to TRBJ2-7, with TRBD2 identical over 9 bases. Germline-derived CDR1 and CDR2 are LGHNA and YNFKEQ. This CDR3 has 15 residues. J was trimmed by 0 bases and V by 8 bases; bases with no gene match: 8. CDR3 DNA: TGTGCCAGCGGTCCGAATAGCGGGAGCTCCTACGAGCAGTACTTC. It codes for CASGPNSGSSYEQYF.

This clone has just a few counts. The V and J genes are TRBV4-2 and TRBJ2-4; 11 bases map to TRBD2. V lost 0 bases to trimming and J lost 8 bases; unmatched junction nucleotides: 3. This CDR3 is 15 amino acids long. Germline assignment: CDR1 LGHNA and CDR2 YNFKEQ. The CDR3 loop is CASSQDPLAGDIQYF. CDR3 nucleotide sequence: TGTGCCAGCAGCCAAGATCCACTAGCGGGAGACATTCAGTACTTC.

CDR3 sequence: CATSRARDIPYEQYF. The CDR3 DNA reads as TGTGCCACCAGCAGAGCGCGAGACATCCCCTACGAGCAGTACTTC. The V gene is TRBV15, the J gene TRBJ2-5; no firm D call. The J call may not be correct, given that the DNA end is closer to TRBJ2-7. CDR1 is LNHNV and CDR2 is YYDKDF in the germline V gene (reference sequence). This CDR3 region has 15 residues.

The rearrangement links TRBV5-1 to TRBJ1-4, with a tentative D call TRBD1 (5 bases). This CDR3 has 16 residues. CDR1 SGHRS and CDR2 YFSETQ come from the germline V gene. V was pared by 2 bases and J by 5 bases, with 16 bases between. The CDR3 region is CASSLLQGGGNEKLFF. The CDR3 DNA follows: TGCGCCAGCAGCTTATTGCAGGGTGGAGGGAATGAAAAACTGTTTTTT.

The chain links TRBV5-1 to TRBJ1-4; 9 positions match TRBD1. CDR1 is SGHRS, CDR2 YFSETQ, per germline. V gave up 4 bases and J gave up 4 bases; unmatched junction bases: 5. The CDR3 length is 15 residues. CDR3 loop: CASSAGTGINEKLFF. CDR3 bases: TGCGCCAGCAGCGCCGGGACAGGGATTAATGAAAAACTGTTTTTT.

This chain joins TRBV9 and TRBJ2-5; TRBD2 matches at 8 bases. Losses at the gene ends were 0 bases for V and 2 bases for J; bases not matched to a gene: 0. The CDR3 totals 14 residues. Germline lookup yields CDR1 SGDLS and CDR2 YYNGEE. CDR3 amino acids: CASSVGLAQETQYF. CDR3 DNA sequence: TGTGCCAGCAGCGTAGGACTAGCGCAAGAGACCCAGTACTTC.

This rearrangement joins TRBV5-4 to TRBJ2-3, with 10 nucleotides matching TRBD2. The length of the CDR3 is 16 residues. Germline CDR1 and CDR2: SGHNT and YYREEE (reference sequence). The trim removed 1 base at V and 0 bases at J, leaving 2 bases unmatched. The CDR3 nucleotides read TGTGCCAGCAGCTTGATGACTAGCGGGAGCACAGATACGCAGTATTTT. Translation: CASSLMTSGSTDTQYF.

This clone was picked up a small number of times. J is TRBJ2-1 and V is TRBV6-4, with 9 bases lining up with TRBD2. There are 15 residues in the CDR3. With V trimmed by 0 bases and J by 6 bases, 3 bases remained unmatched. Per germline, CDR1 MRHNA and CDR2 SNTAGT. CDR3 coding DNA: TGTGCCAGCAGTGACTCGCGGGAGGGCATCAATGAGCAGTTCTTC. This encodes CASSDSREGINEQFF.

The chain carries TRBV5-1 and TRBJ2-6; no firm D call. The CDR3 runs 16 residues. CDR1 and CDR2 (germline): SGHRS, YFSETQ. V was pared by 0 bases and J by 4 bases, with 11 bases between. CDR3 amino acids: CASSLDWAPGANVLTF. The CDR3 DNA sequence: TGCGCCAGCAGCTTGGACTGGGCCCCCGGGGCCAACGTCCTGACTTTC.